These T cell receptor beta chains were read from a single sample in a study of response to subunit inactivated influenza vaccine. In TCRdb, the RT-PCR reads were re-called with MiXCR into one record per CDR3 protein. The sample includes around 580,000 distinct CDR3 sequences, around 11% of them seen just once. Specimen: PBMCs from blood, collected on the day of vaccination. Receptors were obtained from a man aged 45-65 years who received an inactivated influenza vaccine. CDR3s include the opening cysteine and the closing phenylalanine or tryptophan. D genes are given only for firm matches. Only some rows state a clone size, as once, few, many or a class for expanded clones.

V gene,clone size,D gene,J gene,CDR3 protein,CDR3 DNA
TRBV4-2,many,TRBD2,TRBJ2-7,CASSQRTSGRALYEQYF,TGTGCCAGCAGCCAACGGACTAGCGGGAGGGCCTTGTACGAGCAGTACTTC
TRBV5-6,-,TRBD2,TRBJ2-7,CASSPALGLAGVGEQYF,TGTGCCAGCAGCCCAGCACTAGGACTAGCGGGAGTGGGCGAGCAGTACTTC
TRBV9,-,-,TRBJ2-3,CASSVASSGRTTDTQYF,TGTGCCAGCAGCGTAGCTTCCTCGGGCAGAACCACAGATACGCAGTATTTT
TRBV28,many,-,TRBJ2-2,CASSPGPRAGELFF,TGTGCCAGCAGCCCCGGGCCACGGGCCGGGGAGCTGTTTTTT
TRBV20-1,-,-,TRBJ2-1,CSARAGVSYNEQFF,TGCAGTGCTAGAGCGGGAGTATCCTACAATGAGCAGTTCTTC
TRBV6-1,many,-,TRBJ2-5,CASSPLASPNRGTQYF,TGTGCCAGCAGTCCCCTGGCGTCTCCAAACCGGGGGACCCAGTACTTC
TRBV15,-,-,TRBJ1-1,CATSRAPGLMNTEAFF,TGTGCCACCAGCAGAGCTCCAGGACTTATGAACACTGAAGCTTTCTTT
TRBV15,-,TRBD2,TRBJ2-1,CATSRESGRGNEQFF,TGTGCCACCAGCAGAGAGAGCGGGAGGGGTAATGAGCAGTTCTTC
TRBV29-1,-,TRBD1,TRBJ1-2,CSVRQGAGGYTF,TGCAGCGTCCGACAGGGGGCGGGTGGCTACACCTTC
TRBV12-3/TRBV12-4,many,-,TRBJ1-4,CASRDRANEKLFF,TGTGCCAGCAGGGACCGTGCTAATGAAAAACTGTTTTTT
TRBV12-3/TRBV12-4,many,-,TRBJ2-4,CASTRLGGLAKNIQYF,TGTGCCAGCACCCGACTTGGGGGACTAGCCAAAAACATTCAGTACTTC
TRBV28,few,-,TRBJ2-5,CASSPAKIPQETQYF,TGTGCCAGCAGTCCGGCCAAGATCCCACAAGAGACCCAGTACTTC
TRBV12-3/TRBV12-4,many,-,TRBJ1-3,CASTEGYISGNTIYF,TGTGCCAGCACCGAAGGGTATATCTCTGGAAACACCATATATTTT
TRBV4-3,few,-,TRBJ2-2,CASSQGPAGELFF,TGCGCCAGCAGCCAAGGTCCAGCCGGGGAGCTGTTTTTT
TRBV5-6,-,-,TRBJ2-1,CASSLAVGQNSNEQFF,TGTGCCAGCAGCTTGGCGGTCGGACAGAACTCCAATGAGCAGTTCTTC
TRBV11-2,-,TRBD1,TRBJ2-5,CASSNHRGQLLRQETQYF,TGTGCCAGCAGCAATCACAGGGGGCAACTACTACGCCAAGAGACCCAGTACTTC
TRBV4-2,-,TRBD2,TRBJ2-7,CASSQELAGGYYEQYF,TGTGCCAGCAGCCAAGAACTAGCGGGAGGGTATTACGAGCAGTACTTC
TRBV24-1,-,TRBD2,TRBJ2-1,CATSGVAGVAFF,TGTGCCACCAGTGGGGTAGCGGGAGTTGCGTTCTTC
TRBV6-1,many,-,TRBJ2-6,CASSAGQFTSGANVLTF,TGTGCCAGCAGTGCCGGACAGTTCACCTCTGGGGCCAACGTCCTGACTTTC
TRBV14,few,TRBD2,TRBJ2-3,CASSPRLAATSTDTQYF,TGTGCCAGCAGCCCGCGACTAGCAGCTACTAGCACAGATACGCAGTATTTT
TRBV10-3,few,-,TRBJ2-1,CAISESASQGDEQFF,TGTGCCATCAGTGAGTCGGCGAGCCAGGGTGATGAGCAGTTCTTC
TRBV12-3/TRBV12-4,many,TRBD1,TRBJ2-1,CASSTGGEYNEQFF,TGTGCCAGCAGTACAGGGGGAGAATACAATGAGCAGTTCTTC
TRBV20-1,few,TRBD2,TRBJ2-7,CSAREVAGVGEQYF,TGCAGTGCTAGAGAGGTTGCGGGAGTCGGTGAGCAGTACTTC
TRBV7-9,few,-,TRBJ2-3,CASRSGAGDTQYF,TGTGCCAGCAGATCGGGGGCGGGTGATACGCAGTATTTT
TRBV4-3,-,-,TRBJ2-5,CASSQDSAETQYF,TGCGCCAGCAGCCAAGACTCGGCAGAGACCCAGTACTTC
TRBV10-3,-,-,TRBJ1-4,CAIGSASGTNEKLFF,TGTGCCATCGGGTCAGCCTCTGGAACTAATGAAAAACTGTTTTTT
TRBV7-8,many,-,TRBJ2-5,CASSLGSTRDIQYF,TGTGCCAGCAGCTTAGGATCTACAAGAGATATCCAGTACTTC
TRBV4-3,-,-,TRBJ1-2,CASSQDFKGGGYTF,TGCGCCAGCAGCCAAGATTTTAAGGGGGGTGGCTACACCTTC
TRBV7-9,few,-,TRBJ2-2,CASSSWTPPNTGELFF,TGTGCCAGCAGCTCGTGGACACCTCCTAACACCGGGGAGCTGTTTTTT